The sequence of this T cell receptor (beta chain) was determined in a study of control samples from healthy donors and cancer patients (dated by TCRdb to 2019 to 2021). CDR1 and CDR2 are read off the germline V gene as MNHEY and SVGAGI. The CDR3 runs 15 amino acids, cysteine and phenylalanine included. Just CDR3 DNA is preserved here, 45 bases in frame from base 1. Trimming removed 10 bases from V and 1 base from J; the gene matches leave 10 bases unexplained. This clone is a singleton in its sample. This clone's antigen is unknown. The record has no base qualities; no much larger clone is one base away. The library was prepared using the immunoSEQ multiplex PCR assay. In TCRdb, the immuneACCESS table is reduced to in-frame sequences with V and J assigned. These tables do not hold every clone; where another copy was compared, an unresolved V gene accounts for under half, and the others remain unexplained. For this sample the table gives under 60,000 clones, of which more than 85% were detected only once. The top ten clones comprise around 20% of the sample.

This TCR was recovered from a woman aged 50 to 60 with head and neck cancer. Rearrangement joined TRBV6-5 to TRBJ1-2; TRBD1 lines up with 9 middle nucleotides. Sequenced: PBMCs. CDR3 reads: CATLAGTGFNYGYTF. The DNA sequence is TGTGCCACCTTAGCCGGGACAGGGTTTAACTATGGCTACACCTTC.